This TCR beta chain comes out of a study of blood T cells in healthy people across ages (dated by TCRdb to the mid-2010s). Concerning the study at large: In model experiments, template switching captured roughly one uniquely barcoded TCR beta cDNA molecule for every two T cells. Using deep sequencing normalized with unique cDNA molecular identifiers, the study measured how TCR beta repertoire diversity changes with age. The donors were divided into four age groups: young (average around 15 years), middle-aged (approximately 39), aged (about 60) and long-lived (82). To avoid experimental bias, donors of different ages were spread randomly across the sequencing lanes. Using the same blood draw, the study looked at two additional independent replicas of 1 million unique cDNA reads for two donors, one aged 18 to 30 and the other aged 80 or older. What the research found in general, with its limitations: Compared with the aged group, more naive CD4+ T cells, fewer expanded clones and increased TCR diversity were shown by the long-lived group, suggesting age selection. Estimates of total diversity based on one million sequenced T cells were considered lower bounds and underestimates. There was a strong correlation between observed TCR beta diversity and the percentage of naive T cells measured by flow cytometry. Because donor CMV infection status was unknown, age-related changes in expanded clonotypes were potentially confounded. Conclusive comparison of naive and antigen-experienced compartments was prevented by the profiling of bulk unsorted PBMCs. Observed TCR beta diversity per million T cells fell roughly linearly with age, and a significant reduction was already apparent by age roughly 41.

Libraries were prepared through 5' RACE. The instrument given in TCRdb is Illumina HiSeq 2500. The second PCR ran for roughly 7 to 12 cycles and used a J-beta primer mix along with a sample-barcoded 5' primer. A template-switch 5' adaptor carrying 12 random nucleotides introduced a unique molecular identifier onto each TCR beta cDNA molecule. At least 2.5 million CDR3-containing paired-end reads were obtained from each sample. First-strand cDNA was synthesized from all RNA with the Mint cDNA synthesis kit, primed by a TRBC-specific oligonucleotide. After uracil-DNA glycosylase treatment, a first 18-cycle PCR used universal primers M1SS and BC2_uni_R on all cDNA. As for the authors' bioinformatics: Each sample was normalized by randomly selecting 1 million high-quality reads, each carrying a distinct molecular identifier. Reads with shared molecular identifiers were discarded instead of being binned into consensus sequences. MiTCR, set to a Q25 quality threshold and the strictest error-elimination algorithm, was used for CDR3 identification, clonotype clustering and error correction. Lower-bound total TCR beta diversity was estimated with a nonparametric unseen species model using Euler transformation. TCRdb reprocessed the public reads (quality trimming at Q25 with fastp, clone calling with MiXCR) and kept in-frame beta chains. Each record represents a unique CDR3 protein, reported with the most common genes and DNA among its rows. TCRdb's processing, not the authors', yielded these V and J calls. A total of around 790,000 distinct CDR3 sequences appear in this sample, 44% of them only once. Under 20% of the sample is taken by the ten largest.

This clonotype appeared many times. The specificity of this receptor is unknown. No much larger clone is present one base from it, and per-base qualities are unavailable. Systemically healthy Caucasian individuals from Russia, 39 in total and aged about 6 to 95 years, were included as donors. Each donor gave 8 to 10 milliliters of peripheral blood, drawn into EDTA-treated Vacutainer tubes. Ficoll-Paque density-gradient centrifugation was used to isolate PBMCs, with at least 6 million obtained per sample. Trizol reagent was used to extract total RNA from PBMCs, with at least 6 micrograms per sample. For every donor, flow cytometry on a PBMC aliquot measured the percentage of naive CD45RAhigh/CD27high T cells. For this chain, trimming is 4 bases at the V end and 7 bases at the J end, and the number of junction bases without a gene match is 4. Via the germline V gene, CDR1 is SQVTM and CDR2 ANQGSEA. The CDR3 contains 12 residues, cysteine and phenylalanine counted. Only the CDR3 part of the read is kept: 36 bases, read in frame from the first base.

Sequenced input: blood. This TCR derives from a man aged 55 to 70 in good health. The chain was built from TRBV29-1 and TRBJ2-3, and 8 junctional nucleotides match TRBD1. The CDR3 reads CSVAQGANTQYF. At the DNA level, the sequence is TGCAGCGTTGCGCAGGGGGCTAATACGCAGTATTTT.